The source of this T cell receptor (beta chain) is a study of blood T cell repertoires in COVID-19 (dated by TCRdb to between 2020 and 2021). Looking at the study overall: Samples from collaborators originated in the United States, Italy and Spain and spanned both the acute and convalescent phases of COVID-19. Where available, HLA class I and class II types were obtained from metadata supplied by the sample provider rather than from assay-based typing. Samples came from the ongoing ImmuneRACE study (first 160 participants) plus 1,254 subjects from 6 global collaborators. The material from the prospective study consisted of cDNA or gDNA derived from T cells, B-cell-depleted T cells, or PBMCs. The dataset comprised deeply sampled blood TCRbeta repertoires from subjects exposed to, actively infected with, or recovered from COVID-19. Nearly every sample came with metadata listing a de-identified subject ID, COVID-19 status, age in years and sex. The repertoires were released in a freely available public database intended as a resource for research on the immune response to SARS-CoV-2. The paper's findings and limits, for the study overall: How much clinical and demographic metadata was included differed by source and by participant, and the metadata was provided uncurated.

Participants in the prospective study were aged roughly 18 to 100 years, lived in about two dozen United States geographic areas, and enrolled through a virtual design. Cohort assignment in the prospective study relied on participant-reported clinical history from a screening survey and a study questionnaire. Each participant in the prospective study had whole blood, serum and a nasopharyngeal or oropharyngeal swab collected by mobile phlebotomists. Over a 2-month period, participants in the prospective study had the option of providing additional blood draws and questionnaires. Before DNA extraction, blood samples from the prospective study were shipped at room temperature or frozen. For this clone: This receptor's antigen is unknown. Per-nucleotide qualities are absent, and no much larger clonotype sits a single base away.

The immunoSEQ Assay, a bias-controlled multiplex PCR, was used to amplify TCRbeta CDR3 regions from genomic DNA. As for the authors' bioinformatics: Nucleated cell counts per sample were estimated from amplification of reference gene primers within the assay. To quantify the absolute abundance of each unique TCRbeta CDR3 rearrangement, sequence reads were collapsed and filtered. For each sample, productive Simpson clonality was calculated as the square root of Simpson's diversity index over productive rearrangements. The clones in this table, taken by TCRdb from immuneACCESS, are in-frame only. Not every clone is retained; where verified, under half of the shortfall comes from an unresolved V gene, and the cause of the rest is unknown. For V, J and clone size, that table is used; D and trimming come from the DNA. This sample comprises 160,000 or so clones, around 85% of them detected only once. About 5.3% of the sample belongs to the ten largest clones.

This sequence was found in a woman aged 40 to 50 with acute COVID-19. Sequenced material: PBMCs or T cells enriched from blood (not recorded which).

The CDR3 protein is CASSQDPTYNEQFF. The nucleotides are TGTGCCAGCAGCCAAGACCCCACCTACAATGAGCAGTTCTTC. The rearranged segments are TRBV3-1 (or the pseudogene TRBV3-2) and TRBJ2-1; there is no confident call for the D gene. Between the V and J ends, shortened by 0 bases and 2 bases respectively, the junction contains 5 bases. CDR1 is given as LGHDT and CDR2 as YNNKEL, both from the germline V gene (reference sequence). Its CDR3 holds 14 amino acids, cysteine through phenylalanine. Only the CDR3 portion is preserved as DNA: 42 bases, with reading frame beginning at the first base.